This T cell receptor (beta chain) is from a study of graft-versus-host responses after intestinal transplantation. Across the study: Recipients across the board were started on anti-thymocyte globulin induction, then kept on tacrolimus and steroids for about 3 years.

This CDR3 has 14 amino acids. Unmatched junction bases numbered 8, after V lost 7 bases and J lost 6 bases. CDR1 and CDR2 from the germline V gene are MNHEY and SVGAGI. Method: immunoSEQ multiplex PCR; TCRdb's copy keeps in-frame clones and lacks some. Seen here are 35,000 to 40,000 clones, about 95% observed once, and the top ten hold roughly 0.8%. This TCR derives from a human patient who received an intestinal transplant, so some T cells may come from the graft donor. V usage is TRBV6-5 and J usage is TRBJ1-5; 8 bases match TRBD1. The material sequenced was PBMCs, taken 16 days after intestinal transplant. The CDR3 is CASTDRGNGQPQHF. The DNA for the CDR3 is TGTGCCAGCACCGACAGGGGTAACGGTCAGCCCCAGCATTTT.